This TCR beta chain was sequenced during a study of shared clonotypes between healthy human individuals. Study at large: Samples came from a couple of female and three male donors aged 18 to 49. Study-level findings and limits: Collection of samples was limited to blood; tissue repertoires likely differ.

The germline gives CDR1 SGHTA, CDR2 FQGTGA. Trimming removed 4 bases at V and 2 bases at J, with 14 bases between. CDR3 length: 15 amino acids. Using immunoSEQ multiplex PCR, the repertoire was profiled, and TCRdb retains in-frame clones only, with some absent. The data contain 2 million to 2.5 million clones, just over 90% of them singletons. In the case of this clone: What it recognizes is unknown.

This rearrangement joins TRBV7-3 to TRBJ2-5, with D perhaps TRBD2 (6 bases). This sequence was found in a man in his late teens or twenties in good health. Some clones in this sample may be carry-over from other donors' samples. Sequencing used naive CD4+ T cells from PBMCs. Subset indicated: CD45RA+ positively selected. The CDR3 is CASSSSPGGQETQYF. In nucleotides, the CDR3 is TGTGCCAGCAGCTCCTCTCCTGGGGGGCAAGAGACCCAGTACTTC.